The clone carrying this T cell receptor beta chain was detected ten times or more. Its antigen is currently unknown. The sample originates from a study of T cells after posttransplantation cyclophosphamide. Overall study findings and caveats: Donor-recipient repertoire similarity was low at 1-2 months, rising over year one. Blood and skin or GI T cell repertoires showed limited TRB overlap.

Here immunoSEQ multiplex PCR was the method, and the copy in TCRdb shows in-frame clones only, minus some. The sample was found to contain tens of thousands of clones, and every one recurs. The CDR3 is 14 residues long. V dropped 0 bases and J dropped 9; count of bases not matched to a gene: 5. In germline, CDR1 is SGDLS, CDR2 YYNGEE. The sample comprised PBMCs. The J gene is TRBJ2-1, the V gene TRBV9; 8 bases are shared with TRBD2. The sequence was collected from a woman between 50 and 59 years old in good health and a related stem cell transplant donor. CDR3 region: CASSVGGLASEQFF. CDR3 nucleotide sequence: TGTGCCAGCAGCGTAGGCGGACTAGCCAGTGAGCAGTTCTTC.